This paragraph covers one T cell receptor beta chain sequence. What this receptor recognizes is not known. No base quality values were provided; no much bigger clone lies one nucleotide off. TCRbeta CDR3 regions were amplified from genomic DNA using the immunoSEQ Assay, a bias-controlled multiplex PCR. Per the authors' processing: Nucleated cell counts per sample were estimated from amplification of reference gene primers within the assay. Sequence reads were collapsed and filtered to measure the absolute abundance of every unique TCRbeta CDR3 rearrangement. Productive Simpson clonality was computed per sample as the square root of Simpson's diversity index over productive rearrangements. TCRdb re-hosts the immuneACCESS table, in-frame sequences only. Its copies lack some clones; in the studies checked, an unresolved V gene accounts for under half of them, and the cause for the rest is not known. V and J calls plus clone size are reproduced from that table; the DNA served to infer D and trimming. Recorded for this sample are 250,000 to 350,000 clones; around 90% of them occurred a single time. The biggest ten clones account for 2% to 2.5% of the sample.

A distance of 14 bases separates the germline ends of V and J, which lose 9 bases and 3 bases respectively. According to the germline V gene (reference sequence), CDR1 reads MNHEY and CDR2 reads SMNVEV. The CDR3 goes from the cysteine to the phenylalanine over 14 residues. The kept DNA is CDR3 alone, 42 bases in frame from the first base. This entry comes from a study of blood T cell repertoires in COVID-19 (dated by TCRdb to the early 2020s). In terms of the full investigation: The collaborator samples originated in the United States, Italy and Spain and spanned the acute and convalescent phases of COVID-19. The prospective study material was composed of cDNA or gDNA derived from T cells, B-cell-depleted T cells, or PBMCs. The dataset comprised deeply sampled blood TCRbeta repertoires from subjects exposed to, actively infected with, or recovered from COVID-19. The repertoires were made available in a free public database intended to serve as a resource for research on the immune response to SARS-CoV-2. The samples were drawn from the first 160 participants of the ongoing ImmuneRACE study and from roughly 1,300 subjects provided by 6 global collaborators. Nearly every sample came with metadata listing a de-identified subject ID, COVID-19 status, age in years and sex. HLA class I and class II types, where available, came from metadata supplied by the sample provider rather than from assay-based typing.

Findings and caveats that apply to the study as a whole: How much clinical and demographic metadata was included differed by source and by participant, and the metadata was provided uncurated.

A second Seattle source provided samples from volunteer blood donors who had recovered from COVID-19. The collaborating institutions used their own protocols to collect whole blood in K2EDTA tubes. For TCRbeta analysis, collaborators shipped samples as frozen whole blood, isolated PBMCs, or DNA extracted from either of those sample types. The sequencing input was peripheral blood. This TCR came from a woman in her forties or fifties who had recovered from COVID-19. The rearrangement combines TRBV27 with TRBJ2-2; a tentative D call is TRBD1 (8 bases match). The base sequence is TGTGCCAGTACAACAGGGGGGGACACCGGGGAGCTGTTTTTT. This is translated as CASTTGGDTGELFF.